A selection of T cell receptor beta chains follows, all from one sample in a study of metastatic and nonmetastatic thyroid tumors. TCRdb re-called the PCR reads via MiXCR. Of roughly 93,000 clones listed, approximately 11% are singletons. The specimen was blood. The receptors were gathered from a female donor with papillary thyroid cancer or a benign thyroid nodule (not recorded which). Some clones in this sample may be carry-over from other donors' samples. CDR3s include the opening cysteine and the closing phenylalanine or tryptophan. The order of the fields is V gene, J gene, CDR3 protein.

V gene: TRBV5-5
J gene: TRBJ2-2
CDR3 protein: CASHLSGRRAGELFF

V gene: TRBV7-2
J gene: TRBJ2-3
CDR3 protein: CASSLTSGRSVGDTQYF

V gene: TRBV30
J gene: TRBJ1-2
CDR3 protein: CAWTGSRTGRVDYGYTF

V gene: TRBV5-6
J gene: TRBJ2-3
CDR3 protein: CASSFGTGSSDTQYF

V gene: TRBV6-2/TRBV6-3
J gene: TRBJ2-7
CDR3 protein: CASSYSSWFWAGNYEQYF

V gene: TRBV6-1
J gene: TRBJ1-1
CDR3 protein: CASRNRDSNTEAFF

V gene: TRBV6-5
J gene: TRBJ2-5
CDR3 protein: CSSSYGGRDETQYF

V gene: TRBV6-1
J gene: TRBJ1-2
CDR3 protein: CASSFGLSGYGYTF

V gene: TRBV15
J gene: TRBJ2-7
CDR3 protein: CATSPWIPSGVGEQYF

V gene: TRBV12-3/TRBV12-4
J gene: TRBJ1-6
CDR3 protein: CASSRGTENSPLHF

V gene: TRBV7-2
J gene: TRBJ2-7
CDR3 protein: CASSSLAGGPYEQYF

V gene: TRBV6-1
J gene: TRBJ1-5
CDR3 protein: CASSEGGGGQPQHF

V gene: TRBV20-1
J gene: TRBJ1-3
CDR3 protein: CSARYPFGLSGNTIYF

V gene: TRBV28
J gene: TRBJ2-7
CDR3 protein: CASSADQSFEQYF

V gene: TRBV9
J gene: TRBJ2-6
CDR3 protein: CASSGGLGPGANVLTF

V gene: TRBV9
J gene: TRBJ1-4
CDR3 protein: CASSRLNEKLFF

V gene: TRBV3-1
J gene: TRBJ2-1
CDR3 protein: CASRLAGGRDEQFF

V gene: TRBV7-2
J gene: TRBJ1-5
CDR3 protein: CASSSREGGGQPQHF

V gene: TRBV5-4
J gene: TRBJ2-7
CDR3 protein: CASSKDSSYEQYF

V gene: TRBV30
J gene: TRBJ2-7
CDR3 protein: CAWSGGGDEQYF

V gene: TRBV7-2
J gene: TRBJ2-1
CDR3 protein: CASSKIHNEQFF

V gene: TRBV7-2
J gene: TRBJ1-2
CDR3 protein: CASSPDRPYGYTF

V gene: TRBV6-1
J gene: TRBJ2-2
CDR3 protein: CASSDPKGTGELFF

V gene: TRBV11-1
J gene: TRBJ2-7
CDR3 protein: CASSFSAGGTTYEQYF

V gene: TRBV4-2
J gene: TRBJ2-1
CDR3 protein: CASRGTSGLYNEQFF

V gene: TRBV9
J gene: TRBJ2-1
CDR3 protein: CASSVEPGLALYNEQFF

V gene: TRBV5-8
J gene: TRBJ2-3
CDR3 protein: CASSWTGGRSDTQYF

V gene: TRBV6-2/TRBV6-3
J gene: TRBJ1-1
CDR3 protein: CASSPGTGLSEAFF

V gene: TRBV7-9
J gene: TRBJ2-5
CDR3 protein: CASSSTGAVKTQYF

V gene: TRBV3-1
J gene: TRBJ1-2
CDR3 protein: CASSQGGTGKGRGYTF